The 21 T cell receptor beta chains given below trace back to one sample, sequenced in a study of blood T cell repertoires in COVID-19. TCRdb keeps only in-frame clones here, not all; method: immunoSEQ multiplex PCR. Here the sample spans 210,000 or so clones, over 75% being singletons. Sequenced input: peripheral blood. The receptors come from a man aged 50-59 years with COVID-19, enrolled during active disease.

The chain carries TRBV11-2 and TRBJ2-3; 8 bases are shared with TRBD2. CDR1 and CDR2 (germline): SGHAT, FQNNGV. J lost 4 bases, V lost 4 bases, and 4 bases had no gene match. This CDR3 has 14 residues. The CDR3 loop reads CASSSSGGADTQYF. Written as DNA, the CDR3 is TGTGCCAGCAGCTCGTCGGGGGGGGCAGATACGCAGTATTTT.

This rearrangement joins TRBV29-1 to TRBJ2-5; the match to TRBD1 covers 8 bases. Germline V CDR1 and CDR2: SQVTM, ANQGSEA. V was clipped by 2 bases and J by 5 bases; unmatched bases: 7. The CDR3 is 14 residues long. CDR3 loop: CSVERQGARETQYF. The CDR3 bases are TGCAGCGTTGAACGCCAGGGGGCGAGGGAGACCCAGTACTTC.

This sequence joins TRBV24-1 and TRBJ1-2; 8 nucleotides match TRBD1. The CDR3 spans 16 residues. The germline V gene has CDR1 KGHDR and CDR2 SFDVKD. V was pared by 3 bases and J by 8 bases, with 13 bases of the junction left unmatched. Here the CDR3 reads CATSDPGQGPYRGYTF. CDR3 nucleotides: TGTGCCACCAGTGATCCTGGACAGGGCCCTTATCGGGGCTACACCTTC.

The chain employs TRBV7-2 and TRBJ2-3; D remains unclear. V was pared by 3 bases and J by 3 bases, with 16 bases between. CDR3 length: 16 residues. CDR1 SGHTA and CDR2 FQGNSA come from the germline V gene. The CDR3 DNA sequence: TGTGCCAGCAGCTTCTACCCCAACCAACCAACAGATACGCAGTATTTT. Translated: CASSFYPNQPTDTQYF. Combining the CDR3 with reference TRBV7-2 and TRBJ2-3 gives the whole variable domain GAGVSQSPSNKVTEKGKDVELRCDPISGHTALYWYRQSLGQGLEFLIYFQGNSAPDKSGLPSDRFSAERTGGSVSTLTIQRTQQEDSAVYLCASSFYPNQPTDTQYFGPGTRLTVL.

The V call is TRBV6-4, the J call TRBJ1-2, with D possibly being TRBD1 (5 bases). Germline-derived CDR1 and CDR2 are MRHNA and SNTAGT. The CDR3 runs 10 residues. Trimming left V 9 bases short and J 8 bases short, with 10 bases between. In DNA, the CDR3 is TGTGCCAGATATCAGGGCGGCTACACCTTC. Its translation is CARYQGGYTF.

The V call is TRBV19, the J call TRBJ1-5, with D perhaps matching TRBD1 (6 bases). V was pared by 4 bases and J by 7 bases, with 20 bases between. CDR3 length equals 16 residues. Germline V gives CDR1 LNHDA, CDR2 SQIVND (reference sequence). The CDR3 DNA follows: TGTGCCAGTAGTACCCTGGACAGATCCTCCAGCCAGCCCCAGCATTTT. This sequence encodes CASSTLDRSSSQPQHF.

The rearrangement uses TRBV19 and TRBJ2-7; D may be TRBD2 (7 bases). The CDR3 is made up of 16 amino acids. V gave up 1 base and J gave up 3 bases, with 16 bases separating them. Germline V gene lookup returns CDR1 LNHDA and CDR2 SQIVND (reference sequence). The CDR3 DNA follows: TGTGCCAGTAGTATAGGAGGGGGGGGACAACGCTACGAGCAGTACTTC. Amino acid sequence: CASSIGGGGQRYEQYF.

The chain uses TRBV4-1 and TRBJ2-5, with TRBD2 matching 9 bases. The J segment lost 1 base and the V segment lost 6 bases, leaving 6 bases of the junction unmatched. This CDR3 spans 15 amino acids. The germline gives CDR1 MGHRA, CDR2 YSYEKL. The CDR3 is CASSRLAGTQETQYF. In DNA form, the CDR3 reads TGCGCCAGCAGTCGGCTAGCGGGGACCCAAGAGACCCAGTACTTC.

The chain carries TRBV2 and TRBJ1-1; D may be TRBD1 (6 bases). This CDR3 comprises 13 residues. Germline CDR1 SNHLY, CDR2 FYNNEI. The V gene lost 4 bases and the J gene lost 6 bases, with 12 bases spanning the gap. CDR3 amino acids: CASSVAGQSEAFF. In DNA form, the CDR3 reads TGTGCCAGCAGTGTGGCTGGACAGTCTGAAGCTTTCTTT.

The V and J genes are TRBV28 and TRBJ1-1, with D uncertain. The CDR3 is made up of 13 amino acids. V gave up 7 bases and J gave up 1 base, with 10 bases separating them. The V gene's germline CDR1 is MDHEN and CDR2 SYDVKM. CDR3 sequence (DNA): TGTGCCAGCAATTGGGCAGGGAACACTGAAGCTTTCTTT. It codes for CASNWAGNTEAFF.

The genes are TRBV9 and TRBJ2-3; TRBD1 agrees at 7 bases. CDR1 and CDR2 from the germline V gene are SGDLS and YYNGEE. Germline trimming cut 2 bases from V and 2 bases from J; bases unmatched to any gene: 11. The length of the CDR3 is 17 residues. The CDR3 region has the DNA TGTGCCAGCAGCGTTCCACGACGGGACAGACACACAGATACGCAGTATTTT. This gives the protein CASSVPRRDRHTDTQYF.

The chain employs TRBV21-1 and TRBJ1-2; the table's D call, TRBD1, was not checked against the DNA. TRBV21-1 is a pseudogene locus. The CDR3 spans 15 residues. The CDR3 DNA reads TGTGCCAGCAGCAGCTTTTACAGGGGAGTCTATGGCTACACCTTC. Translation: CASSSFYRGVYGYTF.

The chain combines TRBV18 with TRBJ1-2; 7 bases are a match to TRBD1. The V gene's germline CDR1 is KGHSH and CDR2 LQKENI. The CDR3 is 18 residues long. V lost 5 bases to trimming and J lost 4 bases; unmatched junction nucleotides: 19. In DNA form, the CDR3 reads TGTGCCAGCTCAGCAAACCGGGACAGACCTCTTAGCTTCTATGGCTACACCTTC. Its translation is CASSANRDRPLSFYGYTF.

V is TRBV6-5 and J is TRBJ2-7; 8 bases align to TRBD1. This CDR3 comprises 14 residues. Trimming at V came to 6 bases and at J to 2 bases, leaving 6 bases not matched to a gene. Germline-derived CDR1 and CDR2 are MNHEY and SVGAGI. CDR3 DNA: TGTGCCAGCAGGACGACAGGGGCCACCTACGAGCAGTACTTC. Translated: CASRTTGATYEQYF.

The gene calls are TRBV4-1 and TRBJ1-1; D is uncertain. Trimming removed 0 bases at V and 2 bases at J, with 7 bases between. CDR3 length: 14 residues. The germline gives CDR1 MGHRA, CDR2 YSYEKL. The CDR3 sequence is CASSQEEGNTEAFF. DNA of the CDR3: TGCGCCAGCAGCCAAGAAGAGGGAAACACTGAAGCTTTCTTT.

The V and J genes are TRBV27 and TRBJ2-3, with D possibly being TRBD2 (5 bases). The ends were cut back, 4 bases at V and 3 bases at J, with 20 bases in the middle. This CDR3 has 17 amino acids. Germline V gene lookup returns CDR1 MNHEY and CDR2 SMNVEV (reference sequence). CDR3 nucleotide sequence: TGTGCCAGCAGTTCCTCGGGCCCTTGGAGGAAAACAGATACGCAGTATTTT. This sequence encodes CASSSSGPWRKTDTQYF.

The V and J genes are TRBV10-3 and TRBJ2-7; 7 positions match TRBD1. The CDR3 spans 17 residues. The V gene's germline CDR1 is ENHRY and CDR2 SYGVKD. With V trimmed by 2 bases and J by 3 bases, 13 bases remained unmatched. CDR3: CAISERRSRDSFYEQYF. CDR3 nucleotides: TGTGCCATCAGTGAGAGACGGAGCCGGGACAGTTTCTACGAGCAGTACTTC.

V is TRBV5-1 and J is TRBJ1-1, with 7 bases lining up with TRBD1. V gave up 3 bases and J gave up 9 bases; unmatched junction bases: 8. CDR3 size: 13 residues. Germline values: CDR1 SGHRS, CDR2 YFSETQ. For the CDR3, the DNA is TGCGCCAGCAGCTCGGGACAGAATTTGAAAGCTTTCTTT. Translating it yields CASSSGQNLKAFF.

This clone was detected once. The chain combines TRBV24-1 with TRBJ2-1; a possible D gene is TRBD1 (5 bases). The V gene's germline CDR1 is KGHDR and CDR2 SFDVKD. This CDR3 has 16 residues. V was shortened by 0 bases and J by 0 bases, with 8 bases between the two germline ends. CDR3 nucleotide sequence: TGTGCCACCAGTGATTTGAGGGGCAGCTCCTACAATGAGCAGTTCTTC. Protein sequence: CATSDLRGSSYNEQFF.

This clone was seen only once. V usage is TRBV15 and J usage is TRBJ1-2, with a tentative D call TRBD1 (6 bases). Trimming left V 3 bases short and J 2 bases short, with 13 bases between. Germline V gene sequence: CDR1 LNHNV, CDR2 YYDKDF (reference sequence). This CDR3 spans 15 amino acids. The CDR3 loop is CATSSTGWVNYGYTF. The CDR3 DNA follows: TGTGCCACCAGCAGTACAGGGTGGGTAAACTATGGCTACACCTTC.

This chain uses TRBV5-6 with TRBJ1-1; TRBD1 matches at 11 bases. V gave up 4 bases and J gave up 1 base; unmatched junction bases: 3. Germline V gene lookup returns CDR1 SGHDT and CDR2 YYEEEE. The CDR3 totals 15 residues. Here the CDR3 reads CASSRGQGGNTEAFF. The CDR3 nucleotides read TGTGCCAGCAGCAGGGGACAGGGGGGGAACACTGAAGCTTTCTTT.